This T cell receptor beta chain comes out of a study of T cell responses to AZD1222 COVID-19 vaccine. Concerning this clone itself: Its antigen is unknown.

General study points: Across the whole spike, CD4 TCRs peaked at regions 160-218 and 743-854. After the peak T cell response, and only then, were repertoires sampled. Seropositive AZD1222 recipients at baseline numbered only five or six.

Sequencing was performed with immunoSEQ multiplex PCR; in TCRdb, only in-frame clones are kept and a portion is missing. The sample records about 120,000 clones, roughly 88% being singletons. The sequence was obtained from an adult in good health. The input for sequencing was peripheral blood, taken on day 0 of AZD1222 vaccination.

As DNA, the CDR3 is TGTGCCAGTACCCAGACAGGGGCCATGAACACTGAAGCTTTCTTT. Amino acids: CASTQTGAMNTEAFF. The J gene is TRBJ1-1, the V gene TRBV19; 8 nucleotides agree with TRBD1. V lost 7 bases to trimming and J lost 0 bases; unmatched junction nucleotides: 7. Germline-derived CDR1 and CDR2 are LNHDA and SQIVND (reference sequence). The CDR3 totals 15 residues.